This T cell receptor (beta chain) stems from a study of T cells expressing NK-cell markers. Study in general: Within the sequenced cohort of eight donors, seven exhibited HCMV seropositivity and one was seronegative.

To note about this clonotype: No antigen is known for it.

TCRdb reanalyzed the 5' RACE reads and collapses them to one entry per CDR3 protein, without DNA. The ten most abundant clones cover over 1.1% of a sample with approximately 440,000 distinct CDR3 sequences. Whole-study results and caveats: Over 5 donors showed dominant NKG2C+ clonotypes comprising about 1.0-7.5% of their CD8+ T cells. No clear determination of HCMV specificity was made for expanded NKG2C+ T cell clones.

The source material was blood T cells: a sorted CD56 or NKG2C T cell subset, CD4+ or CD8+ T cells, or bulk PBMC T cells (not recorded which). This sequence originates from a woman between 45 and 60 years old in good health.

The CDR3 spells CATGPGLAGGTGELFF. This chain links TRBV5-1 with TRBJ2-2; TCRdb designates TRBD2, a call that cannot be tested without DNA. The germline V gene has CDR1 SGHRS and CDR2 YFSETQ. The CDR3 consists of 16 residues.